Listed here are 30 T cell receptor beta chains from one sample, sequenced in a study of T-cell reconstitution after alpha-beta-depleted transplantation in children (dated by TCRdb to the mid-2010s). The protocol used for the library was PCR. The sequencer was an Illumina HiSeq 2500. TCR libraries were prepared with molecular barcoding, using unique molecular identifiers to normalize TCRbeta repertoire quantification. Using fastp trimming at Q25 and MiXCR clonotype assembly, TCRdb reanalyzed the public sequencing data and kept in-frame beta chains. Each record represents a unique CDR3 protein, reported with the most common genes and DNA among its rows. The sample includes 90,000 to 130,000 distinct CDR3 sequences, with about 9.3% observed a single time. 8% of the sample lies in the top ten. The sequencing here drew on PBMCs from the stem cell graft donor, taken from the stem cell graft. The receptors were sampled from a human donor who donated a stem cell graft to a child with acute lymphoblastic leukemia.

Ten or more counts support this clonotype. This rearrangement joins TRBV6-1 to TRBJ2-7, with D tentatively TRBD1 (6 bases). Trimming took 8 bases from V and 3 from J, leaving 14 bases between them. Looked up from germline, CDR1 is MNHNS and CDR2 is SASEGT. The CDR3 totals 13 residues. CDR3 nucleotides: TGTGCCAGCGCCGCAGGGACAAACTACGAGCAGTACTTC. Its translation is CASAAGTNYEQYF.

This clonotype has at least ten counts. The CDR3 DNA follows: TGTGCCAGCAGTTTAGAACAGGGGGCAGGGGGCTACACCTTC. Its translation is CASSLEQGAGGYTF. The V call is TRBV28, the J call TRBJ1-2; 9 bases are a match to TRBD1. The CDR3 is 14 residues long. Germline lookup yields CDR1 MDHEN and CDR2 SYDVKM. The ends lost 2 bases at V and 8 bases at J; junction bases unmatched: 6.

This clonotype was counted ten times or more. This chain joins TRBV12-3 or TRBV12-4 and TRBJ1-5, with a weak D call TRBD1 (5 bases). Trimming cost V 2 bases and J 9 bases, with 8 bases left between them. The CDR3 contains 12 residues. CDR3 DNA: TGTGCCAGCAGTTTACCGGGGCTGCCCCAGCATTTT. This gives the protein CASSLPGLPQHF.

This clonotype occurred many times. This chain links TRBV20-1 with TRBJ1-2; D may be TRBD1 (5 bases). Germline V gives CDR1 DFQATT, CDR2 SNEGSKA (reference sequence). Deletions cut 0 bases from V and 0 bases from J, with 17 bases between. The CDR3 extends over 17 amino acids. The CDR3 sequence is CSARDVLDIGTNYGYTF. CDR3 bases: TGCAGTGCTAGAGACGTACTGGACATAGGAACTAACTATGGCTACACCTTC.

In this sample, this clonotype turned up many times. The CDR3 protein is CASSLEVSPYEQYF. The DNA for the CDR3 is TGTGCCAGCAGTTTAGAGGTTTCCCCCTACGAGCAGTACTTC. The chain links TRBV27 to TRBJ2-7; D remains ambiguous. The V end lost 2 bases, the J end lost 2 bases, and 10 bases lay between the germline ends. Germline V gene sequence: CDR1 MNHEY, CDR2 SMNVEV (reference sequence). This CDR3 region has 14 residues.

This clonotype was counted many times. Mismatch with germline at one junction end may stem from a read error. This chain's CDR3 is CASSPRGDRVNTGELFF. The DNA of the CDR3 is TGTGCTAGCAGCCCTAGAGGCGACAGGGTGAACACCGGGGAGCTGTTTTTT. V gene TRBV7-7 combines with J gene TRBJ2-2; the match to TRBD1 covers 7 bases. The CDR3 loop spans 17 amino acids. Germline V gene lookup returns CDR1 SSHAT and CDR2 FNYEAQ (reference sequence).

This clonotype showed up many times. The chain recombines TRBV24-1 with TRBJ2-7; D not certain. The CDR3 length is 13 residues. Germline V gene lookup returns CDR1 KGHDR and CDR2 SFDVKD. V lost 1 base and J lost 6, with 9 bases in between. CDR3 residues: CATSDFPSTEQYF. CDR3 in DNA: TGTGCCACCAGTGATTTCCCCTCAACCGAGCAGTACTTC.

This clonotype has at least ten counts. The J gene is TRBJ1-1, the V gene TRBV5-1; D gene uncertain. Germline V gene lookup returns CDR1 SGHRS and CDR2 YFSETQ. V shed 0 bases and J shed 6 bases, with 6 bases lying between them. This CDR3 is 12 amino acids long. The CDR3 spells CASSLAGSEAFF. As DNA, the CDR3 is TGCGCCAGCAGCTTGGCGGGGTCTGAAGCTTTCTTT.

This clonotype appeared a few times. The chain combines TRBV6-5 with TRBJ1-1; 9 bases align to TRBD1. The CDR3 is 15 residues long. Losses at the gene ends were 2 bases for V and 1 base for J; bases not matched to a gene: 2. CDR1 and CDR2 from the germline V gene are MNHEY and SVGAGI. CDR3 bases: TGTGCCAGCAGTTACCGGACAGGGGAGAACACTGAAGCTTTCTTT. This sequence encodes CASSYRTGENTEAFF.

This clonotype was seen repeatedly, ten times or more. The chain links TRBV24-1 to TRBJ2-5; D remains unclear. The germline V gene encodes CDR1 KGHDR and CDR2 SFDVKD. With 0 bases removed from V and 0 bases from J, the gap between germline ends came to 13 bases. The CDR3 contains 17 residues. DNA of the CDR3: TGTGCCACCAGTGATTTGAGCGCGGCAGGACACCAAGAGACCCAGTACTTC. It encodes CATSDLSAAGHQETQYF.

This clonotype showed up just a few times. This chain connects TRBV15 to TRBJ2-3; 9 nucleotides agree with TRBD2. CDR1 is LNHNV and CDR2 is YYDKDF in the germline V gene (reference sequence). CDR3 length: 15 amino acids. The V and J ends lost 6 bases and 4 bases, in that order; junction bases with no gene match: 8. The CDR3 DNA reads TGTGCCACCAGTCCCGAAAGCGGGAGGCCAGATACGCAGTATTTT. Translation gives CATSPESGRPDTQYF.

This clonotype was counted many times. As DNA, the CDR3 is TGCAGTGCGGCTGGGACTAGCGGGACGGGAGAGACCCAGTACTTC. Translation gives CSAAGTSGTGETQYF. The chain links TRBV20-1 to TRBJ2-5; 13 bases agree with TRBD2. With V trimmed by 6 bases and J by 4 bases, 8 bases remained unmatched. This CDR3 contains 15 residues. Germline V gene sequence: CDR1 DFQATT, CDR2 SNEGSKA (reference sequence).

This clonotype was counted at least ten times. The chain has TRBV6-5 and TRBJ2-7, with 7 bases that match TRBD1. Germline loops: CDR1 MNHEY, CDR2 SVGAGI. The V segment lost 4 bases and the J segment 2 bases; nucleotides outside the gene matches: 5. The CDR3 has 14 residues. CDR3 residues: CASSWVTGAYEQYF. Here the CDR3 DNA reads TGTGCCAGCAGTTGGGTTACAGGGGCCTACGAGCAGTACTTC.

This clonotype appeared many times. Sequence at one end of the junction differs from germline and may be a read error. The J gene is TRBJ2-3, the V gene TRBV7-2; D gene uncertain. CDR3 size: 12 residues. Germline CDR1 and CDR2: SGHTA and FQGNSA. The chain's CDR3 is CASSSSTDTQYF. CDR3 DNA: TGCGCCAGCAGCTCTAGCACAGATACGCAGTATTTT.

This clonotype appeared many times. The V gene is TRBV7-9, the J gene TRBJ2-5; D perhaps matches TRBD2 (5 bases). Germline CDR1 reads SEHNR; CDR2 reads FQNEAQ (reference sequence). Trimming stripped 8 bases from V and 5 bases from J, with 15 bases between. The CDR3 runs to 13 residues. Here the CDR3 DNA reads TGTGCCAGCTGTCGTGAGGGTACGGAGACCCAGTACTTC. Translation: CASCREGTETQYF.

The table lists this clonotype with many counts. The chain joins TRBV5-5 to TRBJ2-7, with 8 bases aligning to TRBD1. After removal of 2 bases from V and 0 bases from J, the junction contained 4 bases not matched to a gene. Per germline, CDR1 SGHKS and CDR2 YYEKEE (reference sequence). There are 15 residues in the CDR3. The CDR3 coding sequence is TGTGCCAGCAGCTTTAACACAGGGGGCTCCTACGAGCAGTACTTC. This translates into CASSFNTGGSYEQYF.

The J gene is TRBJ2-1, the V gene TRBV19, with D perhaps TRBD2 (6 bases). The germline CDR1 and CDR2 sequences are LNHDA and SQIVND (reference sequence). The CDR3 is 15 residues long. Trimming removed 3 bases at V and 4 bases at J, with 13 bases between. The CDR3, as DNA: TGTGCCAGTAGTATGGGGAATAGCGGTTACAATGAGCAGTTCTTC. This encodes CASSMGNSGYNEQFF. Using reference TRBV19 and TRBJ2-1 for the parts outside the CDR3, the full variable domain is DGGITQSPKYLFRKEGQNVTLSCEQNLNHDAMYWYRQDPGQGLRLIYYSQIVNDFQKGDIAEGYSVSREKKESFPLTVTSAQKNPTAFYLCASSMGNSGYNEQFFGPGTRLTVL.

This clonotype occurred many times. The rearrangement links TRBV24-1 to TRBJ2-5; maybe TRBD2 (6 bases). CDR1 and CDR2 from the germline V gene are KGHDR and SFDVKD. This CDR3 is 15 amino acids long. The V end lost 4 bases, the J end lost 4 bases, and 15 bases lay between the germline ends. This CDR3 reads CATSDTATRRETQYF. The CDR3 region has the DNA TGTGCCACCAGTGACACCGCGACTAGACGAGAGACCCAGTACTTC.

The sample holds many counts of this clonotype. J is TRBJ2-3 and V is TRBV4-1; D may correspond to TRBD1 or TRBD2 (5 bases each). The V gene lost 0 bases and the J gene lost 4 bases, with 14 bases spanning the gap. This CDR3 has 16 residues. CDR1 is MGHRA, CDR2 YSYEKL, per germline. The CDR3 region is CASSQDARGAADTQYF. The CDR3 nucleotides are TGCGCCAGCAGCCAAGATGCCCGGGGCGCGGCAGATACGCAGTATTTT.

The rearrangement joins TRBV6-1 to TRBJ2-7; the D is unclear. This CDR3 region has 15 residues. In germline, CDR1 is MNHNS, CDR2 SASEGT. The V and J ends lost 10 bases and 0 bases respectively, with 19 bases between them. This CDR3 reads CATQKSLLNSYEQYF. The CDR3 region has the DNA TGTGCCACCCAAAAATCCCTACTTAACTCCTACGAGCAGTACTTC.

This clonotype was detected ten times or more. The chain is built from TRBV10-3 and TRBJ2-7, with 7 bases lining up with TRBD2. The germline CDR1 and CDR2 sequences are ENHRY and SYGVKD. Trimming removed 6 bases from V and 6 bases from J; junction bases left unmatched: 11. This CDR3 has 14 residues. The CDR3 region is CAISWGGERPEQYF. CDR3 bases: TGTGCCATCAGCTGGGGGGGGGAACGACCCGAGCAGTACTTC.

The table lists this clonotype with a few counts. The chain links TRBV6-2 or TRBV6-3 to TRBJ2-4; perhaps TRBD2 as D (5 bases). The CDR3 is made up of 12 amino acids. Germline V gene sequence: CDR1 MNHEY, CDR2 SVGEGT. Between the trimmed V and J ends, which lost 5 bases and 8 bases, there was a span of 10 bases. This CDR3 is CASSGGGYIQYF. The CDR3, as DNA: TGTGCCAGCAGTGGAGGTGGATACATTCAGTACTTC.

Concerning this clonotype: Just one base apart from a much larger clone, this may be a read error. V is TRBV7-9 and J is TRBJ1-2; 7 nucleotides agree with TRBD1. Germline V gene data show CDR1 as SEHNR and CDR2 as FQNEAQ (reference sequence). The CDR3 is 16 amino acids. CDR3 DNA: TGTGCCAGCACCACCCCAGGGACAGCGTTTGTCCATGGCGACACCTTC. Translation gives CASTTPGTAFVHGDTF. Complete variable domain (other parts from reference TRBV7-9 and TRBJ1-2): DTGVSQNPRHKITKRGQNVTFRCDPISEHNRLYWYRQTLGQGPEFLTYFQNEAQLEKSRLLSDRFSAERPKGSFSTLEIQRTEQGDSAMYLCASTTPGTAFVHGDTFGSGTRLTVV.

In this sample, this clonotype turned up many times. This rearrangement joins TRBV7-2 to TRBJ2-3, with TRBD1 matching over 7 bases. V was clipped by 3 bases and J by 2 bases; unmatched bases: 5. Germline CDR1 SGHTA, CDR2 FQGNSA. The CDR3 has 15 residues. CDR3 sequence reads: CASSFLQGPTDTQYF. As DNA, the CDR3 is TGTGCCAGCAGCTTCCTACAGGGGCCCACAGATACGCAGTATTTT.

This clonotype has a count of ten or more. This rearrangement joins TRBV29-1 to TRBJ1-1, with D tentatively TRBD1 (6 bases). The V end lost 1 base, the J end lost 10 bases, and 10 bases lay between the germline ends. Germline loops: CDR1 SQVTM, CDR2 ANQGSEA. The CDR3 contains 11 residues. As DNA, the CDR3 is TGCAGCGTTGAAGGGGGAGGGGGAGCTTTCTTT. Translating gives CSVEGGGGAFF.

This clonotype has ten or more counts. The CDR3 reads CASSLFQGSGETQYF. The CDR3 nucleotides are TGTGCCAGCAGTTTATTTCAGGGGTCGGGTGAGACCCAGTACTTC. The V call is TRBV27, the J call TRBJ2-5; possible D gene TRBD1, 6 bases. The CDR3 totals 15 residues. V was shortened by 1 base and J by 5 bases, with 14 bases between the two germline ends. Germline lookup yields CDR1 MNHEY and CDR2 SMNVEV (reference sequence).

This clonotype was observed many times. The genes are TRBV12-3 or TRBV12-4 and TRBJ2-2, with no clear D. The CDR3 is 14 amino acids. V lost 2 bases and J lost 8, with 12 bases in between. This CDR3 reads CASSLLGSSGELFF. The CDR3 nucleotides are TGTGCCAGCAGTTTATTGGGGTCTAGTGGGGAGCTGTTTTTT.

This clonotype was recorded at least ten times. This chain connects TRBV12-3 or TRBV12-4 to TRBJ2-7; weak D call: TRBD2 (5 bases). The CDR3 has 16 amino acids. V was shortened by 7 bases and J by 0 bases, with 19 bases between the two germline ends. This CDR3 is CASTRGYSEPSYEQYF. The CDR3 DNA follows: TGTGCCAGCACCCGGGGATACAGCGAACCCTCCTACGAGCAGTACTTC.

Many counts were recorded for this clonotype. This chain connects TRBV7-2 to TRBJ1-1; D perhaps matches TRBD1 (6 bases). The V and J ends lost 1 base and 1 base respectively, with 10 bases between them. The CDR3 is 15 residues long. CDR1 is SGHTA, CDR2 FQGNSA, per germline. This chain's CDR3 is CASSLDRAGNTEAFF. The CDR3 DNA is TGTGCCAGCAGCTTAGACAGGGCGGGGAACACTGAAGCTTTCTTT.

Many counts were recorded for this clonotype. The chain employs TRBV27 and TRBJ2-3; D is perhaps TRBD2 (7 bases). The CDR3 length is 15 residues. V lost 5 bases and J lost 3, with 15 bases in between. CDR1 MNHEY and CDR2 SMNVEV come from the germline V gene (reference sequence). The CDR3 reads CASSLLRGRTDTQYF. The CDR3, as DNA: TGTGCCAGCAGTCTCCTGCGGGGGCGGACAGATACGCAGTATTTT.